This record looks at one T cell receptor beta chain sequence and its context. The antigen is unknown. This CDR3 comprises 17 residues. Trimming removed 3 bases from V and 0 bases from J; junction bases left unmatched: 4. CDR1 and CDR2 (germline): SGHTA, FQGNSA. These data come from a study of cytomegalovirus exposure and HLA in healthy donors. Study-wide context: There were about 85 million unique TCRs (from HLA-typed donors) in an early data release.

General study points: Researchers reportedly found TCR beta sequences accurately predicted most subjects' HLA-A and HLA-B alleles.

PCR involved 60 Vbeta and 13 Jbeta primers. Sequencing was performed with immunoSEQ multiplex PCR; in TCRdb, only in-frame clones are kept and a portion is missing. The sample carries about 170,000 clones, around 72% recorded once. The sequenced sample consisted of PBMCs. The TCR sequence derives from a woman aged 45-65 years in good health and CMV-seropositive. The rearrangement joins TRBV7-2 to TRBJ2-3, with TRBD2 matching 12 bases. The DNA for the CDR3 is TGTGCCAGCAGCTTGGGACTAGCGGGCCTTAGCACAGATACGCAGTATTTT. Translating gives CASSLGLAGLSTDTQYF. Together with reference TRBV7-2 and TRBJ2-3, the CDR3 gives the full variable domain: GAGVSQSPSNKVTEKGKDVELRCDPISGHTALYWYRQSLGQGLEFLIYFQGNSAPDKSGLPSDRFSAERTGGSVSTLTIQRTQQEDSAVYLCASSLGLAGLSTDTQYFGPGTRLTVL.